This TCR beta chain was captured by sequencing in a study of T cell responses to AZD1222 COVID-19 vaccine. Pooled in the analysis were second doses at about 4 or about 12 weeks. Assay: immunoSEQ multiplex PCR; the TCRdb copy retains only in-frame clones and omits some. The repertoire holds roughly 150,000 clones, with approximately 94% as singletons. General study findings and limits: Donors were mostly white British, more females; clonal diversity possibly underestimated. At baseline, seropositivity was found in only a handful of AZD1222 recipients. Vaccine-related CD4 TCRs covered spike, predominating at 160-218 and 743-854.

From germline, CDR1 is SGDLS and CDR2 YYNGEE. Trimming at V came to 3 bases and at J to 2 bases, leaving 7 bases not matched to a gene. CDR3 size: 15 residues. A note on this clone: As yet, its antigen is unknown.

This rearrangement joins TRBV9 to TRBJ1-2, with TRBD1 identical over 7 bases. Sample: peripheral blood, taken 28 days after the second AZD1222 dose. The source is an adult who received the AZD1222 COVID-19 vaccine. The CDR3 region has the DNA TGTGCCAGCAGCGCGAGAACACAGGGGAACTATGGCTACACCTTC. Encoded protein: CASSARTQGNYGYTF.